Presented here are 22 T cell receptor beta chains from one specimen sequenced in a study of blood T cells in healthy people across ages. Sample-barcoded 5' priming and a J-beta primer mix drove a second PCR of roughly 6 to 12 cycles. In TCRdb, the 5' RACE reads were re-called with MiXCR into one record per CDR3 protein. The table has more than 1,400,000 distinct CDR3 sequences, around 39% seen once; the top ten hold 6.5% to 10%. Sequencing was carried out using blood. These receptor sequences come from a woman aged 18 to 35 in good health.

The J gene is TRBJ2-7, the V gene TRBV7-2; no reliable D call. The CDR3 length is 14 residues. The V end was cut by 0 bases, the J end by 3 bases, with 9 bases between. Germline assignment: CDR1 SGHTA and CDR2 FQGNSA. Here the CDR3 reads CASSLALGIYEQYF. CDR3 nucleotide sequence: TGTGCCAGCAGCTTAGCGTTGGGGATCTACGAGCAGTACTTC.

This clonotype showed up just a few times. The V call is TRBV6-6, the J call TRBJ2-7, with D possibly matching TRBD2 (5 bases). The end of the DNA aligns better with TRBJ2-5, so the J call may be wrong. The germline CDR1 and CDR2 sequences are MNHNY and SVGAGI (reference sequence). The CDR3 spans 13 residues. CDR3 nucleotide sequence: TGTGCCAGCAAAGGCTCGGGGATGGAGACCCAGTACTTC. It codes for CASKGSGMETQYF.

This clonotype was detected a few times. The CDR3 nucleotides read TGTGCCAGCAGCTTACGGGATTCAGCCAGAGAGCAGTTCTTC. Protein sequence: CASSLRDSAREQFF. The chain carries TRBV7-2 and TRBJ2-1, with D perhaps matching TRBD2 (5 bases). With 2 bases removed from V and 10 bases from J, the gap between germline ends came to 15 bases. CDR1 and CDR2 from the germline V gene are SGHTA and FQGNSA. The CDR3 runs to 14 residues.

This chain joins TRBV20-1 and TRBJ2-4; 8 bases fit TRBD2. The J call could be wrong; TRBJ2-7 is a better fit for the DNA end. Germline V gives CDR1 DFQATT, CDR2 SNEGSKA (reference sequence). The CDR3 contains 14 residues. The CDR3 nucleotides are TGCAGTGCTAGCGTTAAAGCGGGGGCCTACGAGCAGTACTTC. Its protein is CSASVKAGAYEQYF.

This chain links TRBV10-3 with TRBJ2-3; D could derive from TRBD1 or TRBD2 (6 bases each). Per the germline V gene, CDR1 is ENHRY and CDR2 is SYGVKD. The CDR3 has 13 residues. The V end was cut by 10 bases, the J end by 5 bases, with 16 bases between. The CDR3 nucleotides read TGTGCCACCGAGGGGGGTCTACGAGATACGCAGTATTTT. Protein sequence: CATEGGLRDTQYF.

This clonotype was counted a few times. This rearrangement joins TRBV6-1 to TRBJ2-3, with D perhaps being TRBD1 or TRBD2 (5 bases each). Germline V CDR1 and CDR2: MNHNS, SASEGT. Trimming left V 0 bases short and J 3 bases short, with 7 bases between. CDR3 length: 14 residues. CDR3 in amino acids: CASSEAGTTDTQYF. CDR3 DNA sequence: TGTGCCAGCAGTGAAGCGGGGACGACAGATACGCAGTATTTT.

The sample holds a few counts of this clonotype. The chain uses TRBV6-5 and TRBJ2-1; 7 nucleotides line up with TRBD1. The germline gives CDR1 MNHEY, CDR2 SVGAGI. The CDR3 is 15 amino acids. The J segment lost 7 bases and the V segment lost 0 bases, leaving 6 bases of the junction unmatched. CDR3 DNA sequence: TGTGCCAGCAGTTACTCGAGGGGGCTAGCAAATGAGCAGTTCTTC. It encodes CASSYSRGLANEQFF.

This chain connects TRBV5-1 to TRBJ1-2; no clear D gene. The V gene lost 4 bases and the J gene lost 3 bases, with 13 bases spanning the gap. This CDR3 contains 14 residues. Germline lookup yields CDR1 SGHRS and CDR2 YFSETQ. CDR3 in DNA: TGCGCCAGCAGCCCAGCTTTCGGGGACTATGGCTACACCTTC. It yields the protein CASSPAFGDYGYTF.

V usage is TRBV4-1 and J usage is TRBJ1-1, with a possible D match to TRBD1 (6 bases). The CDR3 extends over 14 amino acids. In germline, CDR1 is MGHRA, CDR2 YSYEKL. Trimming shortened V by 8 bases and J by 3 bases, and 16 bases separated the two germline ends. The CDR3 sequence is CASGPLDSHTEAFF. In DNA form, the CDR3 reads TGCGCCAGCGGGCCCCTGGACAGTCACACTGAAGCTTTCTTT.

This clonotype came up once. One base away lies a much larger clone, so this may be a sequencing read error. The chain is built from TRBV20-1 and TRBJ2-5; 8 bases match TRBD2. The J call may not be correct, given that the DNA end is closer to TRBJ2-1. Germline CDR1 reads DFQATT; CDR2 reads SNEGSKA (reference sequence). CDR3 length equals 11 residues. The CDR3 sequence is CSPGLAETQFF. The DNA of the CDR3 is TGCAGTCCCGGACTAGCCGAGACCCAGTTCTTC.

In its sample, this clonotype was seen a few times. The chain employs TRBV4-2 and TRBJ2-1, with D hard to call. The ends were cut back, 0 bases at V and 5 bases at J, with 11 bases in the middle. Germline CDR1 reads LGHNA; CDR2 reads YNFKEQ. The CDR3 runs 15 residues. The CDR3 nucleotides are TGTGCCAGCAGCCAAGATCCGGCCACCAACAATGAGCAGTTCTTC. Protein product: CASSQDPATNNEQFF.

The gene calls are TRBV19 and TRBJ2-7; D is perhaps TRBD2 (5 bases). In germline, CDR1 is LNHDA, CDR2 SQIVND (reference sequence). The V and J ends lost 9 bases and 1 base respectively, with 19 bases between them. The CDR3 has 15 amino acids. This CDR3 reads CASRSLEGASYEQYF. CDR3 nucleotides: TGTGCCAGCCGATCCCTCGAGGGAGCGTCCTACGAGCAGTACTTC.

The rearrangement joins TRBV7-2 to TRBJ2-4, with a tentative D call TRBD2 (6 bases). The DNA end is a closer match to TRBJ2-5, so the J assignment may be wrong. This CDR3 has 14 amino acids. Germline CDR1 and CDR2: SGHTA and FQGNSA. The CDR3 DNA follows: TGTGCCAGCAGCTCCCACCGGGCGGGGGAGACCCAGTACTTC. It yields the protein CASSSHRAGETQYF.

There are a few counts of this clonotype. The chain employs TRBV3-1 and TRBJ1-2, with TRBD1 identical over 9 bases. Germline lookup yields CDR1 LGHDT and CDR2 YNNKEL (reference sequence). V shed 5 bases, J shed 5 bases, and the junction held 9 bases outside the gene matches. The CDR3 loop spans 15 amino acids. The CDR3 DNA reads TGTGCCAGCAGCTCCCTCGGACAGGGGCAGTATGGCTACACCTTC. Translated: CASSSLGQGQYGYTF.

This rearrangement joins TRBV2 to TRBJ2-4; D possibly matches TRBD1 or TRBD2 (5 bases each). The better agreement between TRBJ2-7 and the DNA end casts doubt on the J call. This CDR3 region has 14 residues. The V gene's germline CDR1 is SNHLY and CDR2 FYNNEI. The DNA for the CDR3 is TGTGCCAGCAGTCCCTGGGACCGCCCCAACGAGCAGTACTTC. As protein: CASSPWDRPNEQYF.

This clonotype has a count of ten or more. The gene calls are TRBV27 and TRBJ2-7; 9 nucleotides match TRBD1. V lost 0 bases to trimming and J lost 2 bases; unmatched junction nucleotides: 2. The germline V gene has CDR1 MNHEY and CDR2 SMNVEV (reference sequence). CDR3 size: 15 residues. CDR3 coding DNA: TGTGCCAGCAGTTTATCGGGACAGGGCACCTACGAGCAGTACTTC. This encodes CASSLSGQGTYEQYF.

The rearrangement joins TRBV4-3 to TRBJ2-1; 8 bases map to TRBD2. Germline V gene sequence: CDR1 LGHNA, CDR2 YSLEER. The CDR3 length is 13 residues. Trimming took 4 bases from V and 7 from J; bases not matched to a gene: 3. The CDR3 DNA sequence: TGCGCCAGCAGCCGCGGGACTAGTAATGAGCAGTTCTTC. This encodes CASSRGTSNEQFF.

The CDR3: CASSDHVRRETQYF. CDR3 coding DNA: TGTGCCAGCAGTGATCATGTGAGACGAGAGACCCAGTACTTC. V usage is TRBV6-1 and J usage is TRBJ2-5; D unresolved. There are 14 residues in the CDR3. The germline V gene encodes CDR1 MNHNS and CDR2 SASEGT. Trimming took off 3 bases at V and 4 bases at J, with 12 bases between the two ends.

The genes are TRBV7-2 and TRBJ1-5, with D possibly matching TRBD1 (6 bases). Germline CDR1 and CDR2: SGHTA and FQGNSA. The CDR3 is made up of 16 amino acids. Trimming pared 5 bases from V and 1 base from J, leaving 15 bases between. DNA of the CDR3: TGTGCCAGCAGCCCCCAGCGGGGGGCGAGCAATCAGCCCCAGCATTTT. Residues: CASSPQRGASNQPQHF.

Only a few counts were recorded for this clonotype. CDR3: CSARERFYEQYF. CDR3 nucleotides: TGCAGTGCTAGAGAAAGGTTCTACGAGCAGTACTTC. The chain employs TRBV20-1 and TRBJ2-7; D is unresolved. CDR3 length: 12 amino acids. V gave up 0 bases and J gave up 3 bases, with 6 bases separating them. CDR1 and CDR2 from the germline V gene are DFQATT and SNEGSKA (reference sequence).

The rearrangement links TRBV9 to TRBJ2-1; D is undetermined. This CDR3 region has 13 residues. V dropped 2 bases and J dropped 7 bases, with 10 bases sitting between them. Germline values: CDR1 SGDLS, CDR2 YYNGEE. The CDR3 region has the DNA TGTGCCAGCAGCGTTTCCACTGGGAATGAGCAGTTCTTC. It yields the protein CASSVSTGNEQFF.

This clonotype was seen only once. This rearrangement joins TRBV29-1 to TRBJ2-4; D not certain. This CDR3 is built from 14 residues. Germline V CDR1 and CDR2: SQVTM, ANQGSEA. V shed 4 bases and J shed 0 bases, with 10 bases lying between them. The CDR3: CSVVARLAKNIQYF. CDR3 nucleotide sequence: TGCAGCGTTGTGGCACGACTAGCCAAAAACATTCAGTACTTC.